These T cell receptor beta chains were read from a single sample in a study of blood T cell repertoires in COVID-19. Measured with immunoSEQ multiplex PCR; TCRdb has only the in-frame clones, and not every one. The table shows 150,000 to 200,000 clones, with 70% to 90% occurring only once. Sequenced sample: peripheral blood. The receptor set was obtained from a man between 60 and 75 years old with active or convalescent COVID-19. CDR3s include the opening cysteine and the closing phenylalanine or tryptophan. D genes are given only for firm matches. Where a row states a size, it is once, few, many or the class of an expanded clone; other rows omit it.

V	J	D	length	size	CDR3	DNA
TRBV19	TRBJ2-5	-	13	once	CASRSHTLQTQYF	TGTGCCAGTAGGTCCCACACACTACAGACCCAGTACTTC
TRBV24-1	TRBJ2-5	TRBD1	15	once	CATATAGQGTETQYF	TGTGCCACCGCGACCGCGGGACAGGGTACCGAGACCCAGTACTTC
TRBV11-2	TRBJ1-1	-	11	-	CASSPRTEAFF	TGTGCCAGCAGCCCCAGGACTGAAGCTTTCTTT
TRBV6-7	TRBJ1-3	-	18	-	CASSYSGADRASGNTIYF	TGTGCCAGCAGTTACTCCGGAGCGGACAGAGCCTCTGGAAACACCATATATTTT
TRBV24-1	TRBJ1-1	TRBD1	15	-	CATSDTRQGATEAFF	TGTGCCACCAGTGATACCAGACAGGGGGCCACTGAAGCTTTCTTT
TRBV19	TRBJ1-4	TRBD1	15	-	CASMDRGGTNEKLFF	TGTGCCAGTATGGACAGGGGAGGAACTAATGAAAAACTGTTTTTT
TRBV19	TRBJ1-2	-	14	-	CASSDDGGDYGYTF	TGTGCCAGTAGTGACGACGGGGGGGACTATGGCTACACCTTC
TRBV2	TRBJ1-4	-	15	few	CASSGQGNTNEKLFF	TGTGCCAGCAGTGGGCAGGGGAATACTAATGAAAAACTGTTTTTT
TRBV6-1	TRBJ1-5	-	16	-	CASSDLPGNLGQPQHF	TGTGCCAGCAGTGATTTGCCGGGGAACCTGGGACAGCCCCAGCATTTT
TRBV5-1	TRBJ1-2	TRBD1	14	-	CASSRLDRDNGYTF	TGCGCCAGCAGCCGCCTGGACAGGGACAATGGCTACACCTTC
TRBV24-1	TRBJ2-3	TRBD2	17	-	CATSDSSSGGGTDTQYF	TGTGCCACCAGTGATTCCTCTAGCGGGGGCGGCACAGATACGCAGTATTTT
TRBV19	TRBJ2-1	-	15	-	CASSVEGVSYNEQFF	TGTGCCAGTAGTGTCGAGGGCGTTTCCTACAATGAGCAGTTCTTC
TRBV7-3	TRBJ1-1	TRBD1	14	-	CASSDGTASSEAFF	TGTGCCAGCAGCGACGGGACAGCCAGTTCCGAAGCTTTCTTT
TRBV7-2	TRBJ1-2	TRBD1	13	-	CASSLQGAFGYTF	TGTGCCAGCAGCTTACAGGGGGCGTTTGGCTACACCTTC
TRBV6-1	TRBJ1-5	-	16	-	CASSEAHGYSNQPQHF	TGTGCCAGCAGTGAAGCGCACGGTTATAGCAATCAGCCCCAGCATTTT
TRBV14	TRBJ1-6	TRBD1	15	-	CASSQGGTGRSPLHF	TGTGCCAGCAGCCAAGGGGGGACAGGGCGCTCACCCCTCCACTTT
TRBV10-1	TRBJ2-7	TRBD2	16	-	CASNGLARAPLYEQYF	TGCGCCAGCAACGGACTAGCGCGGGCTCCTCTCTACGAGCAGTACTTC
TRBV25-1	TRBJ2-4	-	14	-	CASSEYSTENIQYF	TGTGCCAGCAGTGAATATTCGACAGAAAACATTCAGTACTTC
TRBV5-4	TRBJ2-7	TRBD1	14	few	CASSLPGQGREQYF	TGTGCCAGCAGCTTACCGGGACAGGGAAGAGAGCAGTACTTC
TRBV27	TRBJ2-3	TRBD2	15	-	CASSSRTSLPDTQYF	TGTGCCAGCAGTTCCCGGACTAGCCTGCCAGATACGCAGTATTTT
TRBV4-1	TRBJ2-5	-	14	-	CASSPGGIQETQYF	TGCGCCAGCAGCCCAGGGGGGATCCAAGAGACCCAGTACTTC
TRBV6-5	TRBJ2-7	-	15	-	CASSTPRKSSYEQYF	TGTGCCAGCAGTACACCTAGAAAGAGCTCCTACGAGCAGTACTTC
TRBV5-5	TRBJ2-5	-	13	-	CASSSGGEETQYF	TGTGCCAGCAGCTCCGGGGGAGAGGAGACCCAGTACTTC
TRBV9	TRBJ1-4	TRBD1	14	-	CASSRTGGREKLFF	TGTGCCAGCAGCCGGACAGGGGGCCGAGAAAAACTGTTTTTT
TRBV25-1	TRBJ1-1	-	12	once	CASINWNTEAFF	TGTGCCAGTATTAATTGGAACACTGAAGCTTTCTTT
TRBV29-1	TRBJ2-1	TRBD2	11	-	CSGLRGGEQFF	TGCAGCGGCCTGCGGGGGGGGGAGCAGTTCTTC
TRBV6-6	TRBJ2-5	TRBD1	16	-	CASRAQDRGPQETQYF	TGTGCCAGCAGGGCCCAGGACAGGGGGCCCCAAGAGACCCAGTACTTC
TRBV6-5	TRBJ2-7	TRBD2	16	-	CASSYGRGPPSYEQYF	TGTGCCAGCAGTTACGGGAGGGGCCCACCATCCTACGAGCAGTACTTC
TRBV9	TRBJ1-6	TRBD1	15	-	CASSEGQGNNSPLHF	TGTGCCAGCAGCGAGGGACAGGGAAATAATTCACCCCTCCACTTT
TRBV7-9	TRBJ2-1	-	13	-	CASSFDRQAEQFF	TGTGCCAGCAGCTTCGACCGACAGGCTGAGCAGTTCTTC
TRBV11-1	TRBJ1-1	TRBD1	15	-	CASSPRGQLNTEAFF	TGTGCCAGCAGCCCCAGGGGACAGCTGAACACTGAAGCTTTCTTT
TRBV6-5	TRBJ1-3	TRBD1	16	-	CASSYKGAFTGNTIYF	TGTGCCAGCAGTTATAAGGGGGCATTCACTGGAAACACCATATATTTT
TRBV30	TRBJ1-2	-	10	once	CAWGQRGYTF	TGTGCCTGGGGGCAGAGAGGCTACACCTTC
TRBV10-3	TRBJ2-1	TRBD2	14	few	CAISNPSGGHEQFF	TGTGCCATCAGTAATCCCAGCGGGGGTCATGAGCAGTTCTTC
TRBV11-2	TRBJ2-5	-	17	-	CASSLEAAGGYQETQYF	TGTGCCAGCAGCTTAGAAGCAGCGGGCGGGTACCAAGAGACCCAGTACTTC
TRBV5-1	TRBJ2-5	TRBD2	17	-	CASSLGLAGGFRETQYF	TGCGCCAGCAGCTTGGGACTAGCGGGGGGGTTCCGGGAGACCCAGTACTTC
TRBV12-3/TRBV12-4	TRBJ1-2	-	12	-	CASSFGVYGYTF	TGTGCCAGCAGTTTCGGGGTCTATGGCTACACCTTC
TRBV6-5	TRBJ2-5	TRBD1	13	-	CASSYRRGETQYF	TGTGCCAGCAGTTACCGCAGGGGGGAGACCCAGTACTTC
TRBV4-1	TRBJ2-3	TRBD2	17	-	CASSQARLAGGPDTQYF	TGCGCCAGCAGCCAAGCTAGGTTAGCGGGGGGGCCGGATACGCAGTATTTT
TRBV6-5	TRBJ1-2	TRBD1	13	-	CATFRGGGPGYTF	TGTGCCACGTTCCGAGGGGGCGGTCCCGGCTACACCTTC
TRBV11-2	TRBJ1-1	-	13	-	CASSSGQNTEAFF	TGTGCCAGCAGCTCCGGACAGAACACTGAAGCTTTCTTT
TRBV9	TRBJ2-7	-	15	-	CASSVTPFFSDEQYF	TGTGCCAGCAGCGTAACCCCCTTCTTCAGTGATGAGCAGTACTTC
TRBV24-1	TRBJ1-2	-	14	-	CATSDDRKPYGYTF	TGTGCCACCAGTGACGACAGGAAGCCCTATGGCTACACCTTC
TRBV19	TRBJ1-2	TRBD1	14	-	CASSPPDRGYGYTF	TGTGCCAGTAGTCCCCCGGACAGGGGCTATGGCTACACCTTC
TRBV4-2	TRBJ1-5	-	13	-	CASSQERYQPQHF	TGTGCCAGCAGCCAAGAACGGTATCAGCCCCAGCATTTT
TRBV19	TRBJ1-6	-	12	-	CASSIERSPLHF	TGTGCCAGTAGTATTGAGCGGTCACCCCTCCACTTT